Presented here are 4 T cell receptor beta chains from one specimen sequenced in a study of T-cell memory formation after mild COVID-19. TCRdb reprocessed the 5' RACE reads via MiXCR and lists one record per CDR3 protein. Here the sample spans about 180,000 distinct CDR3 sequences, 16% being singletons. Sequenced: PBMCs or a T cell subset sorted from them (not recorded which). These receptors were obtained from an adult woman who had mild COVID-19 (a few samples of this study predate the infection). Cell type and time point are not known.

The chain employs TRBV5-8 and TRBJ1-2; D not certain. From germline, CDR1 is SGHTS and CDR2 YDEGEE. Trimming cost V 3 bases and J 6 bases, with 18 bases left between them. The CDR3 consists of 15 residues. The CDR3 nucleotides read TGTGCCAGCAGCTCAGGCCGGCGCTCTCTCAATGGCTACACCTTC. As protein: CASSSGRRSLNGYTF. The variable domain in full, with the rest retrieved from reference TRBV5-8 and TRBJ1-2, is EAGVTQSPTHLIKTRGQQATLRCSPISGHTSVYWYQQALGLGLQFLLWYDEGEERNRGNFPPRFSGRQFPNYSSELNVNALELEDSALYLCASSSGRRSLNGYTFGSGTRLTVV.

The chain links TRBV6-2 or TRBV6-3 to TRBJ2-7, with a possible D match to TRBD2 (5 bases). The CDR3 extends over 17 amino acids. V lost 6 bases to trimming and J lost 5 bases, with 26 bases between them. Germline lookup yields CDR1 MNHEY and CDR2 SVGEGT. The CDR3 sequence: CASSPVRWPAGFDEQYF. In DNA, the CDR3 is TGTGCCAGCAGCCCCGTTCGGTGGCCCGCGGGTTTCGACGAGCAGTACTTC.

CDR3: CSATIPNQPQHF. As DNA, the CDR3 is TGCAGTGCCACCATACCGAATCAGCCCCAGCATTTT. This rearrangement joins TRBV20-1 to TRBJ1-5; D gene uncertain. Germline V CDR1 and CDR2: DFQATT, SNEGSKA (reference sequence). The germline V and J ends were trimmed by 6 bases and 4 bases, with 10 bases remaining between them. CDR3 size: 12 residues.

The sample holds a few counts of this clonotype. The V call is TRBV4-3, the J call TRBJ2-5; TRBD2 matches 8 bases. The CDR3 is made up of 15 amino acids. V shed 1 base, J shed 2 bases, and the junction held 3 bases outside the gene matches. In germline, CDR1 is LGHNA, CDR2 YSLEER. The CDR3 DNA reads TGCGCCAGCAGCCAAGGGGCTAGCGGGCAAGAGACCCAGTACTTC. It encodes CASSQGASGQETQYF.